Below, 24 T cell receptor beta chains from the same sample are listed, as sequenced in a study of blood T cell repertoires in COVID-19. Only in-frame clones appear in the TCRdb table, and some are missing; sequencing was by immunoSEQ multiplex PCR. The sample holds fewer than 400,000 clones, approximately 92% seen once. The sequencing input was PBMCs or T cells enriched from blood (not recorded which). These receptors were collected from a woman in her 30s who had recovered from COVID-19.

Details on this clone: It is likely a read error, because the conserved phenylalanine at the end of the CDR3 is missing. The limits of the CDR3 on the DNA are not certain, so only TCRdb's listed CDR3 is given. The gene calls are TRBV6-1 and TRBJ2-3; the D call of TRBD2 is as the table states it, not checked on the DNA. Germline V lookup: CDR1 MNHNS, CDR2 SASEGT. The length of the CDR3 is 13 amino acids, counting both ends. Here the CDR3 reads CASSDIWGLAVVY.

V and J are TRBV7-9 and TRBJ2-7; 11 nucleotides line up with TRBD2. J gave up 1 base and V 1 base, and 3 bases lay outside the gene matches. Per germline, CDR1 SEHNR and CDR2 FQNEAQ (reference sequence). The CDR3 loop spans 16 amino acids. In DNA form, the CDR3 reads TGTGCCAGCAGCTTAGGACTAGCGGGACCGTCCTACGAGCAGTACTTC. It codes for CASSLGLAGPSYEQYF.

The chain joins TRBV19 to TRBJ2-2, with 10 nucleotides matching TRBD1. Germline loops: CDR1 LNHDA, CDR2 SQIVND (reference sequence). The CDR3 loop spans 16 amino acids. The ends lost 4 bases at V and 5 bases at J; junction bases unmatched: 7. The CDR3 DNA follows: TGTGCCAGTAGTACAGGGACAGGGGTGGGAACCGGGGAGCTGTTTTTT. Translated, it gives CASSTGTGVGTGELFF.

This clone has only one observation. The chain links TRBV27 to TRBJ2-1, with 13 bases identical to TRBD2. Trimming at V came to 7 bases and at J to 9 bases, leaving 6 bases not matched to a gene. This CDR3 is 14 amino acids long. Germline V gene data show CDR1 as MNHEY and CDR2 as SMNVEV (reference sequence). The CDR3 region has the DNA TGTGCCAGCAAAGGGACTAGCGGGGAAATTGAGCAGTTCTTC. This gives the protein CASKGTSGEIEQFF.

This chain uses TRBV2 with TRBJ2-2, with D possibly matching TRBD2 (6 bases). Germline loops: CDR1 SNHLY, CDR2 FYNNEI. V lost 7 bases, J lost 0 bases, and 12 bases lay in between. This CDR3 has 15 amino acids. CDR3 sequence: CASTPGGANTGELFF. CDR3 sequence (DNA): TGTGCCAGCACCCCTGGCGGGGCGAACACCGGGGAGCTGTTTTTT.

There are a few counts of this clone. The chain employs TRBV5-5 and TRBJ1-2, with D maybe TRBD1 (5 bases). With 0 bases removed from V and 5 bases from J, the gap between germline ends came to 14 bases. The CDR3 covers 15 residues. Germline CDR1 reads SGHKS; CDR2 reads YYEKEE (reference sequence). CDR3 amino acids: CASSLVQGGAYGYTF. In nucleotides, the CDR3 is TGTGCCAGCAGCTTGGTCCAGGGAGGGGCGTATGGCTACACCTTC. Based on the CDR3 plus reference TRBV5-5 and TRBJ1-2, the full variable domain is DAGVTQSPTHLIKTRGQQVTLRCSPISGHKSVSWYQQVLGQGPQFIFQYYEKEERGRGNFPDRFSARQFPNYSSELNVNALLLGDSALYLCASSLVQGGAYGYTFGSGTRLTVV.

V usage is TRBV4-3 and J usage is TRBJ1-2; tentative D call: TRBD1 (5 bases). This CDR3 spans 15 amino acids. Germline values: CDR1 LGHNA, CDR2 YSLEER. The V and J ends lost 3 bases and 3 bases respectively, with 14 bases between them. CDR3 region: CASSHAAGGDYGYTF. The CDR3 DNA sequence: TGCGCCAGCAGCCACGCAGCCGGAGGGGACTATGGCTACACCTTC.

CDR3 protein: CASSLAGGGTQYF. CDR3 coding DNA: TGTGCCAGCAGTTTGGCGGGGGGAGGGACCCAGTACTTC. The chain couples TRBV27 to TRBJ2-5; 8 bases align to TRBD2. Unmatched junction bases numbered 4, after V lost 3 bases and J lost 7 bases. The CDR3 length is 13 residues. From germline, CDR1 is MNHEY and CDR2 SMNVEV (reference sequence).

The V call is TRBV5-1, the J call TRBJ2-7; no clear D gene. V lost 2 bases and J 3 bases, leaving 6 bases between the germline ends. There are 12 residues in the CDR3. Germline CDR1 SGHRS, CDR2 YFSETQ. CDR3 amino acids: CASSLSSYEQYF. CDR3 coding DNA: TGCGCCAGCAGCTTAAGTAGCTACGAGCAGTACTTC.

The sample holds a few counts of this clone. This chain links TRBV7-9 with TRBJ2-2; 11 nucleotides line up with TRBD2. Germline CDR1 reads SEHNR; CDR2 reads FQNEAQ (reference sequence). The CDR3 has 15 amino acids. V was clipped by 6 bases and J by 2 bases; unmatched bases: 2. The CDR3 protein is CASRTSGVNTGELFF. CDR3 nucleotide sequence: TGTGCCAGCAGGACTAGCGGGGTAAACACCGGGGAGCTGTTTTTT.

This clone was seen a handful of times. This chain links TRBV6-1 with TRBJ1-2; 8 bases agree with TRBD1. The CDR3 runs 16 residues. CDR1 and CDR2 from the germline V gene are MNHNS and SASEGT. Trimming cost V 3 bases and J 3 bases; bases outside gene matches: 9. The CDR3 DNA reads TGTGCCAGCAGTGACAGGGGGCCCATGGTGTACTATGGCTACACCTTC. This encodes CASSDRGPMVYYGYTF.

The chain links TRBV25-1 to TRBJ1-1; 10 bases are shared with TRBD1. V shed 10 bases, J shed 5 bases, and the junction held 4 bases outside the gene matches. CDR3 length: 12 amino acids. CDR1 and CDR2 (germline): MGHDK, SYGVNS. CDR3 amino acids: CATSGQGTEAFF. CDR3 nucleotide sequence: TGTGCCACCTCGGGACAGGGGACTGAAGCTTTCTTT.

CDR3 region: CASSAYSGHYEQYF. CDR3 bases: TGTGCCAGCAGCGCCTACAGCGGCCACTACGAGCAGTACTTC. The chain joins TRBV7-3 to TRBJ2-7; a weak D match, TRBD2 (5 bases). Germline V gives CDR1 SGHTA, CDR2 FQGTGA. V lost 5 bases, J lost 3 bases, and 14 bases lay in between. The CDR3 loop spans 14 amino acids.

The chain has TRBV27 and TRBJ2-1; D gene ambiguous. Germline V gene lookup returns CDR1 MNHEY and CDR2 SMNVEV (reference sequence). This CDR3 has 14 amino acids. The germline V and J ends were trimmed by 2 bases and 2 bases, with 7 bases remaining between them. The CDR3 DNA is TGTGCCAGCAGTTTAGACATTACCTACAATGAGCAGTTCTTC. This encodes CASSLDITYNEQFF.

The chain carries TRBV2 and TRBJ1-2; tentatively, D is TRBD1 (5 bases). V gave up 2 bases and J gave up 7 bases, with 11 bases separating them. The CDR3 has 13 amino acids. Germline V gene lookup returns CDR1 SNHLY and CDR2 FYNNEI. The CDR3 region has the DNA TGTGCCAGCAGTGAACAGGGTGTCACTGGCTACACCTTC. Protein: CASSEQGVTGYTF.

The V and J genes are TRBV15 and TRBJ2-1; tentatively, D is TRBD2 (5 bases). V was pared by 0 bases and J by 8 bases, with 11 bases between. The germline V gene encodes CDR1 LNHNV and CDR2 YYDKDF (reference sequence). CDR3 length: 14 amino acids. CDR3 region: CATSRDRAADEQFF. DNA for the CDR3: TGTGCCACCAGCAGAGATCGGGCAGCGGATGAGCAGTTCTTC.

The rearrangement joins TRBV28 to TRBJ2-7; D gene ambiguous. The V end lost 2 bases, the J end lost 2 bases, and 10 bases lay between the germline ends. The CDR3 is made up of 14 amino acids. The germline V gene encodes CDR1 MDHEN and CDR2 SYDVKM. CDR3 residues: CASSLGPLPYEQYF. The CDR3 coding sequence is TGTGCCAGCAGTTTAGGGCCGCTCCCCTACGAGCAGTACTTC.

The chain uses TRBV4-1 and TRBJ2-3, with a possible D match to TRBD2 (6 bases). V lost 4 bases, J lost 0 bases, and 11 bases lay in between. The CDR3 is 15 residues long. Germline lookup yields CDR1 MGHRA and CDR2 YSYEKL. The CDR3 sequence is CASSRGTPSTDTQYF. The CDR3 region has the DNA TGCGCCAGCAGCCGCGGGACTCCTAGCACAGATACGCAGTATTTT.

This clone appeared a single time. The V call is TRBV28, the J call TRBJ1-6; D is ambiguous. Germline-derived CDR1 and CDR2 are MDHEN and SYDVKM. This CDR3 is built from 12 residues. Trimming took off 7 bases at V and 9 bases at J, with 10 bases between the two ends. CDR3 region: CASTLPLSPLHF. CDR3 bases: TGTGCCAGCACCCTACCCCTTTCACCCCTCCACTTT.

This chain links TRBV30 with TRBJ2-4, with D hard to call. The V end lost 2 bases, the J end lost 9 bases, and 11 bases lay between the germline ends. The CDR3 is made up of 12 amino acids. The germline V gene has CDR1 GTSNPN and CDR2 SVGIG (reference sequence). The CDR3 DNA reads as TGTGCCTGGAGTCTTCCGGGTCGCATTCAGTACTTC. Translation gives CAWSLPGRIQYF. The whole variable domain, remainder taken from reference TRBV30 and TRBJ2-4, is SQTIHQWPATLVQPVGSPLSLECTVEGTSNPNLYWYRQAAGRGLQLLFYSVGIGQISSEVPQNLSASRPQDRQFILSSKKLLLSDSGFYLCAWSLPGRIQYFGAGTRLSVL.

V is TRBV14 and J is TRBJ2-3; 10 bases are a match to TRBD2. The CDR3 sequence is 15 residues long. Germline V gene data show CDR1 as SGHDN and CDR2 as FVKESK. The trim removed 4 bases at V and 2 bases at J, leaving 3 bases unmatched. CDR3 in amino acids: CASSPTSGHTDTQYF. The CDR3 nucleotides read TGTGCCAGCAGCCCGACTAGCGGGCACACAGATACGCAGTATTTT.

The rearrangement joins TRBV15 to TRBJ1-1; no firm D call. V was shortened by 1 base and J by 0 bases, with 9 bases between the two germline ends. Germline CDR1 is LNHNV and CDR2 is YYDKDF (reference sequence). The CDR3 contains 15 residues. In DNA, the CDR3 is TGTGCCACCAGCAGAGGGGTTAGCTTGAACACTGAAGCTTTCTTT. Its protein is CATSRGVSLNTEAFF.

The chain combines TRBV10-2 with TRBJ2-7; 8 bases are shared with TRBD1. Germline trimming cut 6 bases from V and 4 bases from J; bases unmatched to any gene: 5. Germline V lookup: CDR1 WSHSY, CDR2 SAAADI. The CDR3 length is 13 residues. As DNA, the CDR3 is TGCGCCAGCAGACCGGGACAGGTGTACGAGCAGTACTTC. This encodes CASRPGQVYEQYF.

V is TRBV5-6 and J is TRBJ2-7; the match to TRBD1 covers 9 bases. Trimming took 3 bases from V and 4 from J; bases not matched to a gene: 5. Germline V gene sequence: CDR1 SGHDT, CDR2 YYEEEE. CDR3 size: 14 residues. CDR3 residues: CASSWGQGLYEQYF. The CDR3 bases are TGTGCCAGCAGCTGGGGACAGGGTTTGTACGAGCAGTACTTC.